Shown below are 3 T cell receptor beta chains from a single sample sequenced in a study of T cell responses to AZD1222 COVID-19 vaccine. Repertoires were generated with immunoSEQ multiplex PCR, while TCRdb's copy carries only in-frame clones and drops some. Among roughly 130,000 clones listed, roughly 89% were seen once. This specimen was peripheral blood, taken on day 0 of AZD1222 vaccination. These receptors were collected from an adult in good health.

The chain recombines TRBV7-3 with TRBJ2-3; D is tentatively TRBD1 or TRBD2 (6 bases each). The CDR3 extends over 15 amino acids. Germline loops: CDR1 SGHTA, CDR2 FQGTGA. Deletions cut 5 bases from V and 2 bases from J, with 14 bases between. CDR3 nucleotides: TGTGCCAGCAGCACTAGTAGGGGGGCCACAGATACGCAGTATTTT. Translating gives CASSTSRGATDTQYF.

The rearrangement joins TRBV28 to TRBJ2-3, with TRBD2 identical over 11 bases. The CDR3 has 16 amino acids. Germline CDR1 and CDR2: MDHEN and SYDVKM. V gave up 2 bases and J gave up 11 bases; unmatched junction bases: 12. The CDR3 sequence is CASSLTLAGGLGGQYF. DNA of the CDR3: TGTGCCAGCAGTTTAACCCTAGCGGGAGGTCTCGGGGGGCAGTATTTT. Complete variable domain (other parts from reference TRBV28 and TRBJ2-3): DVKVTQSSRYLVKRTGEKVFLECVQDMDHENMFWYRQDPGLGLRLIYFSYDVKMKEKGDIPEGYSVSREKKERFSLILESASTNQTSMYLCASSLTLAGGLGGQYFGPGTRLTVL.

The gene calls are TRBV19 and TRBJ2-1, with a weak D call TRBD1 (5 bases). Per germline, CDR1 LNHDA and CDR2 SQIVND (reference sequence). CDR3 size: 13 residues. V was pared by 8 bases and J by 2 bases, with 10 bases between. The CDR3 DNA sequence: TGTGCCAGTGCAGCAGGGACCTACAATGAGCAGTTCTTC. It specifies CASAAGTYNEQFF. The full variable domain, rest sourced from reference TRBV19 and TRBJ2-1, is DGGITQSPKYLFRKEGQNVTLSCEQNLNHDAMYWYRQDPGQGLRLIYYSQIVNDFQKGDIAEGYSVSREKKESFPLTVTSAQKNPTAFYLCASAAGTYNEQFFGPGTRLTVL.